This T cell receptor beta chain was found in a study of T cells after yellow fever vaccination (dated by TCRdb to 2018 to 2020). With respect to the entire study: The SMART-Seq v4 Ultra Low Input RNA kit was used to prepare libraries from fractions with low cell numbers. Blood samples were taken at several timepoints before and after primary and secondary immunization, and bulk PBMC replicates and cell subsets were isolated. Two healthy male donors made up the cohort, one aged 18 to 30 years and the other aged 30 to 39 years. To follow T-cell clones before and after both primary and booster YFV17D yellow fever vaccination, bulk TCR alpha and beta repertoires underwent longitudinal sequencing.

TCR cDNA was synthesized by 5'RACE template switching, through which a universal primer site and unique molecular identifiers were introduced. Priming for cDNA synthesis came from both the TCR alpha and TCR beta constant segments. Library amplification involved two PCR steps, and the second step added sample barcodes and sequencing adapters. Sequencing of the libraries was done on either Illumina HiSeq 2500 (2x100 bp) or NovaSeq (2x150 bp). As for the original processing: MIGEC handled demultiplexing of reads and collapsing into UMI consensus sequences, while MiXCR performed V(D)J alignment. Clonotypes responding to the vaccine were identified with edgeR on replicate PBMC samples, with the criteria of FDR below 0.01 and a log2 fold change above 5 up to day 15. Bulk clonotypes were assigned CD4 or CD8 identity according to which sequenced CD4 or CD8 repertoire held them at higher abundance. TCRdb cleaned the public reads at Q25 with fastp, built clones with MiXCR and kept in-frame beta chains. CDR3 protein sequences are deduplicated, and each keeps its most common genes and DNA. V and J calls and clone size were set by TCRdb, not the authors. For this sample there are just under 600,000 distinct CDR3 sequences; approximately 13% appear just once. The top ten clonotypes cover more than 12% of the sample.

The germline V gene (reference sequence) provides CDR1 GTSNPN and CDR2 SVGIG. Measured from the cysteine to the phenylalanine, the CDR3 is 11 residues long. Only the CDR3 part of the read is kept: 33 bases, read in frame from the first base. Regarding this clonotype: No cognate antigen has been identified for it. An end of the junction differs from the germline gene, which may be a read error.

What this sample's treatment or condition label stands for: live attenuated yellow fever vaccine strain. Two biological replicates of bulk PBMCs were collected at each blood-draw timepoint. PBMCs were isolated from peripheral blood using a standard Ficoll-Paque protocol. RNA was extracted with TriZol from bulk PBMCs, CD4 and CD8 fractions, and dextramer-positive and dextramer-negative fractions. Results and caveats for the whole study, not just this receptor: After the booster, most of the clones that had expanded following primary vaccination were detected again (roughly 97% of CD4 and around 90% of CD8), which suggests that memory was broadly maintained. Computational filtering was needed because FACS-sorted repertoires could contain abundant contaminating clonotypes from the bulk population. Because the study included only a couple of donors, the extent to which the findings can be generalized is limited. The secondary T-cell response was weaker than the primary response but faster, peaking on day 5 instead of day 15. A small share of clonotypes was detected in both CD4 and CD8 compartments, with the overlap likely arising from convergent recombination.

The source of this sequence is a man aged 25-45 years who received the YFV17D yellow fever vaccine. The chain was built from TRBV30 and TRBJ2-1; 10 central bases correspond to TRBD2. Here the sequenced sample was PBMCs, taken on the day of the yellow fever booster vaccination. The nucleotides read TGTGCCTGGGGGCTGGGACTAGCGTCTAACTTC. Translated, it gives CAWGLGLASNF.